This T cell receptor beta chain appears in the sequencing data of a study of T-cell reconstitution after alpha-beta-depleted transplantation in children. Unique molecular identifiers were used to barcode this TCRbeta library. Each CDR3 protein is one row after TCRdb ran MiXCR on the PCR reads. The profile shows about 980,000 distinct CDR3 sequences, about 30% of them singletons. Looked up from germline, CDR1 is SGHDT and CDR2 is YYEEEE. This CDR3 comprises 16 residues. V was trimmed by 2 bases and J by 8 bases, leaving 20 bases between them. On this clonotype itself: Its antigen is not known.

Study-level results: Newly produced T cells mostly provided counts and TCRbeta diversity after one year, as hyperexpanded clones declined.

This chain uses TRBV5-6 with TRBJ2-1, with D perhaps matching TRBD1 or TRBD2 (7 bases each). Sequencing used PBMCs, mostly from graft donor cells, obtained 360 days after TCRalphabeta/CD19-depleted stem cell transplant. The receptor was isolated from a boy younger than two who had a stem cell transplant for SCID, so the T cells may come from the graft donor. The CDR3 reads CASSFRVAGRGHEQFF. CDR3 nucleotides: TGTGCCAGCAGCTTTCGTGTGGCGGGGAGGGGGCATGAGCAGTTCTTC.